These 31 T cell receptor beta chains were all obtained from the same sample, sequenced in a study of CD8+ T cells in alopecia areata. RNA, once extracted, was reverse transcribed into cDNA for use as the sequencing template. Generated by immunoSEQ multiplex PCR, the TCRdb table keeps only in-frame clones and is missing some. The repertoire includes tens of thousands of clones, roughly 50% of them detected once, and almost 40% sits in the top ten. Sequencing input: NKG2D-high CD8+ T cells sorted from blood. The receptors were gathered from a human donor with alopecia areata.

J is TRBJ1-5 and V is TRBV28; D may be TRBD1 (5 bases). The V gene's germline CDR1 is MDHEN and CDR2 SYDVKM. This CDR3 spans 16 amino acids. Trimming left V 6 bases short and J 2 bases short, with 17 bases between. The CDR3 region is CASSHDWGRGNQPQHF. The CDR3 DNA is TGTGCCAGCAGCCACGATTGGGGCAGGGGCAATCAGCCCCAGCATTTT.

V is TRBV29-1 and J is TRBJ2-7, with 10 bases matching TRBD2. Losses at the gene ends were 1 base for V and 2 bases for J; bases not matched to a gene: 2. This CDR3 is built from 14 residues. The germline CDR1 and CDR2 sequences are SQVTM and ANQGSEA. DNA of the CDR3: TGCAGCGTTGAAGGAACTAGCGGGGCCTACGAGCAGTACTTC. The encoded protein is CSVEGTSGAYEQYF.

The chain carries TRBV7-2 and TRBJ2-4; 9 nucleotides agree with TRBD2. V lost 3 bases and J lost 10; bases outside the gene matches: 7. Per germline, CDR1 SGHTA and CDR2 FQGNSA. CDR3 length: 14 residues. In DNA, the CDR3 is TGTGCCAGCAGCTTGTTGACTAGCGGACCTATTCAGTACTTC. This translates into CASSLLTSGPIQYF.

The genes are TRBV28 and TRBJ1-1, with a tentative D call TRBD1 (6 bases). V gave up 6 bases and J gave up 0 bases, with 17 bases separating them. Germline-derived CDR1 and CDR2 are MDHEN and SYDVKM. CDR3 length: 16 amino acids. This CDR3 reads CASSPTGTTLNTEAFF. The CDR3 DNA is TGTGCCAGCAGCCCGACCGGGACAACCTTGAACACTGAAGCTTTCTTT.

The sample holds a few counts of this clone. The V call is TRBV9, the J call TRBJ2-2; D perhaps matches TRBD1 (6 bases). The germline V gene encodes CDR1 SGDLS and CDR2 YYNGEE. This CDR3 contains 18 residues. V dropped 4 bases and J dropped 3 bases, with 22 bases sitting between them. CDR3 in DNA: TGTGCCAGCAGCTCCGTAGGGCGACAGGCATCACACACCGGGGAGCTGTTTTTT. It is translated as CASSSVGRQASHTGELFF.

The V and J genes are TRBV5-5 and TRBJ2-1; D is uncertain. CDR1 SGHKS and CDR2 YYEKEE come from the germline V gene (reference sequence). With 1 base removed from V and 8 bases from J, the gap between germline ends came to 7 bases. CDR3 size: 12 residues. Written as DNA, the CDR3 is TGTGCCAGCAGCTTGAGTGGCTATGAGCAGTTCTTC. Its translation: CASSLSGYEQFF. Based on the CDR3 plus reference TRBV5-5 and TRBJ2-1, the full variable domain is DAGVTQSPTHLIKTRGQQVTLRCSPISGHKSVSWYQQVLGQGPQFIFQYYEKEERGRGNFPDRFSARQFPNYSSELNVNALLLGDSALYLCASSLSGYEQFFGPGTRLTVL.

This CDR3 is CASSNLAGEDEQFF. The CDR3 nucleotides read TGTGCCAGTAGTAATTTAGCGGGGGAGGATGAGCAGTTCTTC. This chain connects TRBV19 to TRBJ2-1; TRBD2 matches at 9 bases. Looked up from germline, CDR1 is LNHDA and CDR2 is SQIVND (reference sequence). The CDR3 length is 14 residues. V trimming: 4 bases; J trimming: 8 bases; junction bases outside the gene matches: 6.

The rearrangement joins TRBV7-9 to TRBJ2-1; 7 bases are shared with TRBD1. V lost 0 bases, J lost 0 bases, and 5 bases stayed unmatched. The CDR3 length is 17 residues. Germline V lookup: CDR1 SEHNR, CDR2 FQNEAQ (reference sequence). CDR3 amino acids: CASSLAATGFSYNEQFF. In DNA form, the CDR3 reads TGTGCCAGCAGCTTAGCGGCGACAGGGTTCTCCTACAATGAGCAGTTCTTC.

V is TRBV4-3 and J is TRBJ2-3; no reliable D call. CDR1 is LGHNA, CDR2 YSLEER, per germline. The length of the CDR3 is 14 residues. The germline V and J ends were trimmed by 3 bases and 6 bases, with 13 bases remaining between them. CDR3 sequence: CASSHDRIGDTQYF. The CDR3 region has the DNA TGCGCCAGCAGCCACGACCGGATCGGGGATACGCAGTATTTT.

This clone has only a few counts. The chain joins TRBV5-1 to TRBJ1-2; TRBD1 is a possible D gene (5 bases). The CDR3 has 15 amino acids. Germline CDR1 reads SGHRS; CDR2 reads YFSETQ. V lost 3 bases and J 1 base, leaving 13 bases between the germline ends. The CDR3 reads CASSWAPGDNYGYTF. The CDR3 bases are TGCGCCAGCAGCTGGGCCCCGGGGGATAACTATGGCTACACCTTC.

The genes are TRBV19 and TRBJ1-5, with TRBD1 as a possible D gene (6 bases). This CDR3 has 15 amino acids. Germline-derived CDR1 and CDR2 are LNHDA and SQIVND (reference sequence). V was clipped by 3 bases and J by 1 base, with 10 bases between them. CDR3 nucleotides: TGTGCCAGTAGTATCGGGACACGCAGCAATCAGCCCCAGCATTTT. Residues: CASSIGTRSNQPQHF. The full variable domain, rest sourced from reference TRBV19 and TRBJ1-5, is DGGITQSPKYLFRKEGQNVTLSCEQNLNHDAMYWYRQDPGQGLRLIYYSQIVNDFQKGDIAEGYSVSREKKESFPLTVTSAQKNPTAFYLCASSIGTRSNQPQHFGDGTRLSIL.

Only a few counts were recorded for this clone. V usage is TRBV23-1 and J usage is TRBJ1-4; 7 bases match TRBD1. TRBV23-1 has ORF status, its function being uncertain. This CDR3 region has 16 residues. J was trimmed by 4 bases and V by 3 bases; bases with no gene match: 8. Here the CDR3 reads CASSQGKDRLNEKLFF. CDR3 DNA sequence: TGCGCCAGCAGTCAGGGAAAGGACAGGCTTAATGAAAAACTGTTTTTT.

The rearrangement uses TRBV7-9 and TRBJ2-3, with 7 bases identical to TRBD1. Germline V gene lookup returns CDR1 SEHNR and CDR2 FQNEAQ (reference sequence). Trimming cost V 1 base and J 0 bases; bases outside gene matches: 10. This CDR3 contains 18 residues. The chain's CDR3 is CASSLVVRGTDSTDTQYF. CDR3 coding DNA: TGTGCCAGCAGCTTAGTGGTACGAGGGACAGATAGCACAGATACGCAGTATTTT. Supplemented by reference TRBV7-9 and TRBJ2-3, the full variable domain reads DTGVSQNPRHKITKRGQNVTFRCDPISEHNRLYWYRQTLGQGPEFLTYFQNEAQLEKSRLLSDRFSAERPKGSFSTLEIQRTEQGDSAMYLCASSLVVRGTDSTDTQYFGPGTRLTVL.

The CDR3 loop is CASSLTGGTGELFF. Here the CDR3 DNA reads TGTGCCAGCAGCTTAACAGGCGGCACCGGGGAGCTGTTTTTT. The chain carries TRBV7-8 and TRBJ2-2; tentatively, D is TRBD1 (5 bases). Per germline, CDR1 SGHVS and CDR2 FQNEAQ. Deletions cut 2 bases from V and 4 bases from J, with 8 bases between. This CDR3 has 14 amino acids.

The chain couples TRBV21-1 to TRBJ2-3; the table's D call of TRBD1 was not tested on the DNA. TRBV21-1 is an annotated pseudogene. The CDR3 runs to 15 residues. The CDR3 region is CASSQGAGRTDTQYF. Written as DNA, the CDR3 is TGTGCCAGCAGCCAGGGGGCAGGGCGGACAGATACGCAGTATTTT.

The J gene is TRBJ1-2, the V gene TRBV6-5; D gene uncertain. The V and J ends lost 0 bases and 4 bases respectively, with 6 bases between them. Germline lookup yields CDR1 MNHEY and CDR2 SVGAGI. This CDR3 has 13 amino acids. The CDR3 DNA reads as TGTGCCAGCAGTTACTCGACGGGCTATGGCTACACCTTC. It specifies CASSYSTGYGYTF.

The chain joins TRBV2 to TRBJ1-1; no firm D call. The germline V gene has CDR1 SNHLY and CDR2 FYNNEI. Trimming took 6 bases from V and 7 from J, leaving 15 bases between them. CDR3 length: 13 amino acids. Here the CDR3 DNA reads TGTGCCAGCAGGACCACGGGAGCGTTTGAAGCTTTCTTT. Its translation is CASRTTGAFEAFF. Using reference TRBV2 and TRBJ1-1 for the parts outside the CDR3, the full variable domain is EPEVTQTPSHQVTQMGQEVILRCVPISNHLYFYWYRQILGQKVEFLVSFYNNEISEKSEIFDDQFSVERPDGSNFTLKIRSTKLEDSAMYFCASRTTGAFEAFFGQGTRLTVV.

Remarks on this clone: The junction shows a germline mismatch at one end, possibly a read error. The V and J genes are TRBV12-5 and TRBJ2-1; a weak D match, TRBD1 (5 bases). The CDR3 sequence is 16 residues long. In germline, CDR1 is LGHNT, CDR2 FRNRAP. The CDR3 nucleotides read TGTGCTAGTGGTCCGAATGTTTGGGGCGGCTACATTGAGCAGTTCTTC. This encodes CASGPNVWGGYIEQFF.

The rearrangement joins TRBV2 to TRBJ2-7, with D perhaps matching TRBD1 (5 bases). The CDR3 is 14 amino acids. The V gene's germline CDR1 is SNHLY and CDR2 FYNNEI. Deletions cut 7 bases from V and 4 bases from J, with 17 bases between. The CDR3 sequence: CASKGTGHYYEQYF. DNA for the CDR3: TGTGCCAGCAAGGGTACTGGACACTATTACGAGCAGTACTTC.

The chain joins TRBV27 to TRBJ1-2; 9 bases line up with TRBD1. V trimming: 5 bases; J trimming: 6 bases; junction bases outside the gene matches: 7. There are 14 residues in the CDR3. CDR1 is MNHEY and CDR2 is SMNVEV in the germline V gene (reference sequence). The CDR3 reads CASSLRQGVDGYTF. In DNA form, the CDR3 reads TGTGCCAGCAGTCTTCGACAGGGGGTAGATGGCTACACCTTC.

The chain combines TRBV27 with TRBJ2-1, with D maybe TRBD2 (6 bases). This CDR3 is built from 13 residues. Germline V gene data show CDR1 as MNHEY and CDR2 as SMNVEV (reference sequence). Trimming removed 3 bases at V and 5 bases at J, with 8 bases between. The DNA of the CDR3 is TGTGCCAGCAGTTTTGGAGGGGACAATGAGCAGTTCTTC. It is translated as CASSFGGDNEQFF.

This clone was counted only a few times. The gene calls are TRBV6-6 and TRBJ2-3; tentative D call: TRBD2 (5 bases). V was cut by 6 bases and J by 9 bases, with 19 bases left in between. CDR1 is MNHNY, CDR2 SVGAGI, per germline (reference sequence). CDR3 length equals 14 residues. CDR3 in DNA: TGTGCCAGCAGCACTTCGACGCAACCGGGGACGCAGTATTTT. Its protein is CASSTSTQPGTQYF.

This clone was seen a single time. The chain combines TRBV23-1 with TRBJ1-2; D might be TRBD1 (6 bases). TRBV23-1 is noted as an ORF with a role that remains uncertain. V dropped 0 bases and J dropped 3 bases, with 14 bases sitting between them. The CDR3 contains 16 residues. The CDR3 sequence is CASSQSLNRAYYGYTF. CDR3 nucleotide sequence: TGCGCCAGCAGTCAATCGTTAAACAGGGCCTACTATGGCTACACCTTC.

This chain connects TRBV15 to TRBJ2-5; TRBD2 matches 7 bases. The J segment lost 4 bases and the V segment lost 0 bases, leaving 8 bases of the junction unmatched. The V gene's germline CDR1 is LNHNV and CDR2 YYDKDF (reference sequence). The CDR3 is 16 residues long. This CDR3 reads CATSRDYRKRGETQYF. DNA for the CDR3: TGTGCCACCAGCAGAGATTACCGCAAGCGGGGAGAGACCCAGTACTTC.

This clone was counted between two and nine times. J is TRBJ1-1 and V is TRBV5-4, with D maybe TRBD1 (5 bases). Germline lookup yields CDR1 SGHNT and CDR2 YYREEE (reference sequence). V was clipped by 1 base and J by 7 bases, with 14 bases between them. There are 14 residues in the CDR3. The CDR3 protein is CASSLLGVQGEAFF. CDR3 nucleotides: TGTGCCAGCAGCTTGTTAGGGGTGCAGGGTGAAGCTTTCTTT.

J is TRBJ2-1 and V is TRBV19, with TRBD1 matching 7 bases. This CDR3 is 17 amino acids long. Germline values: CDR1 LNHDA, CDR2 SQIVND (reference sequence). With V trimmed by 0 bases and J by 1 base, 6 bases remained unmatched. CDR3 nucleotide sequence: TGTGCCAGTAGTATAGAGGGGACAGTACCTTCCTACAATGAGCAGTTCTTC. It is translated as CASSIEGTVPSYNEQFF.

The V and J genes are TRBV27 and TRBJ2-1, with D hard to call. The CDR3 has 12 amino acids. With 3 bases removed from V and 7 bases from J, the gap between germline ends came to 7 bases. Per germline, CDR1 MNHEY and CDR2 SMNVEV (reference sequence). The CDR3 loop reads CASSFNGNEQFF. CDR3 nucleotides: TGTGCCAGCAGTTTCAACGGGAATGAGCAGTTCTTC.

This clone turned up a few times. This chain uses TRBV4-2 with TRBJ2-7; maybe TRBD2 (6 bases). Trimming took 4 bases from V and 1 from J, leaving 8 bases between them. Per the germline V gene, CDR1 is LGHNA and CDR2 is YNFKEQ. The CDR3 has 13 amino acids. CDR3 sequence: CASSPGVSYEQYF. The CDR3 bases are TGTGCCAGCAGCCCGGGAGTTTCCTACGAGCAGTACTTC.

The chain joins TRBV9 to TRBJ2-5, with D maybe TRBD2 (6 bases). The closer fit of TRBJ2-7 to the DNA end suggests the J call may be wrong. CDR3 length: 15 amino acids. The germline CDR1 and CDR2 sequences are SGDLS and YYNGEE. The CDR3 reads CASSVVAGPSYEQYF. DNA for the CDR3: TGTGCCAGCAGCGTAGTGGCGGGGCCATCCTACGAGCAGTACTTC.

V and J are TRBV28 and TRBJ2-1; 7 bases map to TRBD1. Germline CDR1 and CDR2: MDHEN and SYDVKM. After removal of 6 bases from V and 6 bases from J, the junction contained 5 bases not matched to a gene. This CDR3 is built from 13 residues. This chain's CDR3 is CASSSGQSNEQFF. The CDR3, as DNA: TGTGCCAGCAGCTCGGGACAGTCCAATGAGCAGTTCTTC. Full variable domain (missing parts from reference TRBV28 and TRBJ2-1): DVKVTQSSRYLVKRTGEKVFLECVQDMDHENMFWYRQDPGLGLRLIYFSYDVKMKEKGDIPEGYSVSREKKERFSLILESASTNQTSMYLCASSSGQSNEQFFGPGTRLTVL.

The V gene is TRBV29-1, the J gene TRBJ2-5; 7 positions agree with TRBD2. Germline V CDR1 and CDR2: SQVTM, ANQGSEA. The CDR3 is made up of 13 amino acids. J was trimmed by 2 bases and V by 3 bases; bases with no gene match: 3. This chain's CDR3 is CSVDGGGQETQYF. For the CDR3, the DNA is TGCAGCGTTGATGGCGGGGGACAAGAGACCCAGTACTTC.